This entry lists 31 T cell receptor beta chains sequenced from one sample in a study of T cell changes during pregnancy in multiple sclerosis. Sequencing was performed with immunoSEQ multiplex PCR; in TCRdb, only in-frame clones are kept and a portion is missing. The sample has 70,000 to 95,000 clones, more than 85% seen once. Sample: peripheral blood, taken after pregnancy. The source is a female donor in good health, enrolled as a control in a pregnancy study.

The CDR3 bases are TGTGCCAGCAGCCCTCGGACTAGCGGGGGCGAGCAGTACTTC. This sequence encodes CASSPRTSGGEQYF. The chain has TRBV7-6 and TRBJ2-7, with 13 bases matching TRBD2. The germline gives CDR1 SGHVS, CDR2 FNYEAQ. The CDR3 spans 14 residues. V shed 5 bases, J shed 6 bases, and the junction held 4 bases outside the gene matches. Full variable domain (missing parts from reference TRBV7-6 and TRBJ2-7): GAGVSQSPRYKVTKRGQDVALRCDPISGHVSLYWYRQALGQGPEFLTYFNYEAQQDKSGLPNDRFSAERPEGSISTLTIQRTEQRDSAMYRCASSPRTSGGEQYFGPGTRLTVT.

The V call is TRBV30, the J call TRBJ1-5, with D possibly being TRBD1 (5 bases). Trimming left V 2 bases short and J 3 bases short, with 8 bases between. Germline loops: CDR1 GTSNPN, CDR2 SVGIG (reference sequence). The CDR3 spans 13 residues. In DNA, the CDR3 is TGTGCCTGGAGTTACAGGCTCAATCAGCCCCAGCATTTT. Its protein product is CAWSYRLNQPQHF.

This chain links TRBV6-5 with TRBJ2-5; 7 bases map to TRBD2. Germline CDR1 is MNHEY and CDR2 is SVGAGI. This CDR3 contains 15 residues. J gave up 5 bases and V 2 bases, and 8 bases lay outside the gene matches. The CDR3 region is CASSYRTSSWETQYF. The CDR3 DNA reads TGTGCCAGCAGTTACCGGACTAGTTCGTGGGAGACCCAGTACTTC.

This sequence joins TRBV5-1 and TRBJ2-2; D is possibly TRBD2 (7 bases). The V and J ends lost 4 bases and 0 bases respectively, with 16 bases between them. The CDR3 covers 17 residues. Germline lookup yields CDR1 SGHRS and CDR2 YFSETQ. The CDR3 is CASSPDGGRANTGELFF. CDR3 in DNA: TGCGCCAGCAGCCCGGACGGGGGGCGCGCGAACACCGGGGAGCTGTTTTTT.

The chain links TRBV30 to TRBJ2-5, with 7 bases matching TRBD2. The DNA end favors TRBJ2-7, so the J call may be wrong. Germline V gives CDR1 GTSNPN, CDR2 SVGIG (reference sequence). The CDR3 is 15 amino acids. The CDR3 region has the DNA TGTGCCTGGAAGGGTGCGCGGGGGACCTCCTACGAGCAGTACTTC. Amino acids: CAWKGARGTSYEQYF.

The gene calls are TRBV9 and TRBJ2-2; 10 bases are shared with TRBD2. The V segment lost 1 base and the J segment 5 bases; nucleotides outside the gene matches: 8. Germline lookup yields CDR1 SGDLS and CDR2 YYNGEE. The CDR3 contains 17 residues. CDR3 in DNA: TGTGCCAGCAGCGTACTAGCGGGGGTTGGACTTACCGGGGAGCTGTTTTTT. It is translated as CASSVLAGVGLTGELFF.

The genes are TRBV18 and TRBJ2-1; tentative D call: TRBD1 (7 bases). This CDR3 has 14 residues. Germline V gene data show CDR1 as KGHSH and CDR2 as LQKENI. V lost 5 bases and J lost 6, with 14 bases in between. DNA of the CDR3: TGTGCCAGCTCAGCCCAGGGGGGTCCCAATGAGCAGTTCTTC. Translation gives CASSAQGGPNEQFF.

The V and J genes are TRBV7-9 and TRBJ2-7, with D tentatively TRBD1 (7 bases). The germline V gene encodes CDR1 SEHNR and CDR2 FQNEAQ (reference sequence). The CDR3 has 13 residues. V was cut by 2 bases and J by 6 bases, with 11 bases left in between. This chain's CDR3 is CASSLRQGGEQYF. The CDR3 DNA sequence: TGTGCCAGCAGCTTACGACAGGGAGGCGAGCAGTACTTC.

The J gene is TRBJ2-2, the V gene TRBV19, with TRBD1 matching over 7 bases. CDR3 length: 13 amino acids. Germline trimming cut 10 bases from V and 4 bases from J; bases unmatched to any gene: 6. Germline loops: CDR1 LNHDA, CDR2 SQIVND (reference sequence). CDR3 in DNA: TGTGCCATCCACGACAGGGTCACCGGGGAGCTGTTTTTT. The encoded protein is CAIHDRVTGELFF.

The rearrangement joins TRBV30 to TRBJ1-4; tentatively, D is TRBD1 (5 bases). V lost 4 bases to trimming and J lost 7 bases, with 13 bases between them. Germline values: CDR1 GTSNPN, CDR2 SVGIG (reference sequence). The CDR3 is made up of 13 amino acids. In nucleotides, the CDR3 is TGTGCCTGGAAGACAGTAATAGGTGAAAAACTGTTTTTT. It is translated as CAWKTVIGEKLFF. Full variable domain (missing parts from reference TRBV30 and TRBJ1-4): SQTIHQWPATLVQPVGSPLSLECTVEGTSNPNLYWYRQAAGRGLQLLFYSVGIGQISSEVPQNLSASRPQDRQFILSSKKLLLSDSGFYLCAWKTVIGEKLFFGSGTQLSVL.

The CDR3: CASSLYRGNTEAFF. CDR3 DNA sequence: TGTGCCAGCAGCCTATACAGGGGGAACACTGAAGCTTTCTTT. V gene TRBV14 combines with J gene TRBJ1-1; TRBD1 matches at 7 bases. CDR3 length: 14 amino acids. In germline, CDR1 is SGHDN, CDR2 FVKESK. Losses at the gene ends were 4 bases for V and 1 base for J; bases not matched to a gene: 3.

V gene TRBV7-6 combines with J gene TRBJ2-1; 8 bases map to TRBD1. Germline trimming cut 2 bases from V and 12 bases from J; bases unmatched to any gene: 18. CDR3 length: 17 amino acids. Germline loops: CDR1 SGHVS, CDR2 FNYEAQ. As DNA, the CDR3 is TGTGCCAGCAGCTTAAGGGGGCGGACAGGGTTTCAGTATGGGCAGTTCTTC. As protein: CASSLRGRTGFQYGQFF. The full variable domain, in which reference TRBV7-6 and TRBJ2-1 provide the parts outside the CDR3, is GAGVSQSPRYKVTKRGQDVALRCDPISGHVSLYWYRQALGQGPEFLTYFNYEAQQDKSGLPNDRFSAERPEGSISTLTIQRTEQRDSAMYRCASSLRGRTGFQYGQFFGPGTRLTVL.

The chain links TRBV27 to TRBJ1-6; tentatively, D is TRBD1 (6 bases). This CDR3 has 13 residues. The germline V gene has CDR1 MNHEY and CDR2 SMNVEV (reference sequence). V was pared by 8 bases and J by 8 bases, with 13 bases between. CDR3 sequence: CASHHRADSPLHF. In nucleotides, the CDR3 is TGTGCCAGCCACCACAGGGCGGATTCACCCCTCCACTTT.

V is TRBV28 and J is TRBJ1-5; TRBD1 matches 7 bases. The CDR3 consists of 15 residues. V was pared by 6 bases and J by 2 bases, with 7 bases of the junction left unmatched. Germline V lookup: CDR1 MDHEN, CDR2 SYDVKM. CDR3 nucleotide sequence: TGTGCCAGCAGCCCCCGGACAGGAGGCAATCAGCCCCAGCATTTT. This encodes CASSPRTGGNQPQHF.

V gene TRBV5-1 combines with J gene TRBJ2-3, with D possibly being TRBD2 (5 bases). V was shortened by 1 base and J by 6 bases, with 18 bases between the two germline ends. CDR1 and CDR2 (germline): SGHRS, YFSETQ. This CDR3 contains 16 residues. The CDR3 reads CASSLRAVEGWDTQYF. CDR3 DNA sequence: TGCGCCAGCAGCTTGAGGGCGGTCGAGGGTTGGGATACGCAGTATTTT.

This chain connects TRBV30 to TRBJ2-2, with TRBD2 matching 16 bases. The CDR3 loop spans 19 amino acids. Germline-derived CDR1 and CDR2 are GTSNPN and SVGIG (reference sequence). The trim removed 1 base at V and 4 bases at J, leaving 9 bases unmatched. This CDR3 reads CAWSGLGLAGGAGTGELFF. The CDR3, as DNA: TGTGCCTGGAGTGGGCTGGGACTAGCGGGAGGGGCGGGCACCGGGGAGCTGTTTTTT.

This chain connects TRBV25-1 to TRBJ2-5, with D unclear. V dropped 2 bases and J dropped 2 bases, with 9 bases sitting between them. The CDR3 covers 14 residues. Looked up from germline, CDR1 is MGHDK and CDR2 is SYGVNS. The CDR3 DNA follows: TGTGCCAGCAGTGAAGTGCGGTGGCAAGAGACCCAGTACTTC. It translates to CASSEVRWQETQYF.

V and J are TRBV28 and TRBJ2-5; D is possibly TRBD2 (5 bases). The CDR3 contains 13 residues. Trimming took 8 bases from V and 5 from J, leaving 15 bases between them. CDR1 MDHEN and CDR2 SYDVKM come from the germline V gene. This CDR3 reads CASQTGEGETQYF. CDR3 bases: TGTGCCAGCCAGACCGGTGAGGGTGAGACCCAGTACTTC.

V usage is TRBV18 and J usage is TRBJ1-1; a possible D gene is TRBD1 (5 bases). CDR3 size: 13 residues. Germline V lookup: CDR1 KGHSH, CDR2 LQKENI. V was cut by 3 bases and J by 3 bases, with 8 bases left in between. CDR3 loop: CASSPDRDTEAFF. CDR3 coding DNA: TGTGCCAGCTCACCTGACAGAGACACTGAAGCTTTCTTT.

This sequence joins TRBV9 and TRBJ2-1; D is perhaps TRBD2 (7 bases). Trimming left V 0 bases short and J 3 bases short, with 13 bases between. Germline CDR1 SGDLS, CDR2 YYNGEE. This CDR3 comprises 16 residues. The CDR3: CASSVGGAGVYNEQFF. CDR3 in DNA: TGTGCCAGCAGCGTAGGGGGGGCGGGAGTCTACAATGAGCAGTTCTTC.

The chain has TRBV2 and TRBJ2-1, with 8 positions matching TRBD2. Germline V CDR1 and CDR2: SNHLY, FYNNEI. CDR3 length: 16 amino acids. V was clipped by 5 bases and J by 0 bases; unmatched bases: 6. This chain's CDR3 is CASSYTSGSSYNEQFF. CDR3 nucleotide sequence: TGTGCCAGCAGTTATACTAGCGGCAGCTCCTACAATGAGCAGTTCTTC.

CDR3 residues: CSQKTNTEAFF. Here the CDR3 DNA reads TGCAGCCAGAAGACTAACACTGAAGCTTTCTTT. The V gene is TRBV29-1, the J gene TRBJ1-1, with D uncertain. The germline gives CDR1 SQVTM, CDR2 ANQGSEA. The CDR3 is 11 amino acids. Trimming took off 8 bases at V and 2 bases at J, with 9 bases between the two ends.

The chain is built from TRBV6-6 and TRBJ2-7, with 7 nucleotides matching TRBD1. The V gene end was trimmed by 6 bases and the J gene end by 2 bases; junction bases not matched to a gene: 7. The length of the CDR3 is 14 residues. CDR1 and CDR2 from the germline V gene are MNHNY and SVGAGI (reference sequence). CDR3 nucleotide sequence: TGTGCCAGCAGCTATGAAACAGGGGCCTACGAGCAGTACTTC. It codes for CASSYETGAYEQYF.

The chain is built from TRBV7-9 and TRBJ1-1, with a weak D call TRBD1 (6 bases). V dropped 3 bases and J dropped 3 bases, with 11 bases sitting between them. CDR3 length: 14 amino acids. Germline CDR1 SEHNR, CDR2 FQNEAQ (reference sequence). The CDR3 is CASSLARQDTEAFF. DNA for the CDR3: TGTGCCAGCAGCTTGGCCCGACAGGACACTGAAGCTTTCTTT.

This clone appeared once. The chain carries TRBV7-2 and TRBJ2-7; a possible D gene is TRBD1 (6 bases). The germline V gene has CDR1 SGHTA and CDR2 FQGNSA. This CDR3 has 15 residues. V shed 7 bases and J shed 0 bases, with 16 bases lying between them. The CDR3 loop is CASNRPEDSSYEQYF. CDR3 coding DNA: TGTGCCAGCAACCGCCCAGAGGACAGCTCCTACGAGCAGTACTTC.

In its sample, this clone was seen once. The genes are TRBV5-5 and TRBJ2-2, with D possibly being TRBD1 (6 bases). The length of the CDR3 is 19 residues. Germline CDR1 SGHKS, CDR2 YYEKEE (reference sequence). The V gene lost 1 base and the J gene lost 2 bases, with 21 bases spanning the gap. CDR3 sequence: CASSLWGRGHSINTGELFF. CDR3 bases: TGTGCCAGCAGCTTGTGGGGCAGGGGCCATTCGATCAACACCGGGGAGCTGTTTTTT.

This sequence joins TRBV2 and TRBJ2-4; 12 bases align to TRBD1. The germline V gene encodes CDR1 SNHLY and CDR2 FYNNEI. CDR3 length equals 18 residues. V dropped 5 bases and J dropped 0; count of bases not matched to a gene: 8. The CDR3 here is CASSLGTGGIEAKNIQYF. The CDR3 DNA sequence: TGTGCCAGCAGTCTTGGGACAGGGGGCATCGAAGCCAAAAACATTCAGTACTTC.

The chain joins TRBV7-2 to TRBJ2-5; the D gene is possibly TRBD2 (7 bases). V was clipped by 2 bases and J by 5 bases, with 15 bases between them. The CDR3 consists of 15 residues. CDR1 is SGHTA, CDR2 FQGNSA, per germline. CDR3: CASSLSVRGRETQYF. The CDR3, as DNA: TGTGCCAGCAGCTTATCGGTGCGGGGGCGGGAGACCCAGTACTTC.

J is TRBJ2-1 and V is TRBV7-8; possible D gene TRBD2, 5 bases. This CDR3 contains 13 residues. With 4 bases removed from V and 8 bases from J, the gap between germline ends came to 12 bases. Germline CDR1 SGHVS, CDR2 FQNEAQ. As DNA, the CDR3 is TGTGCCAGCAGCTACCTAGCAGGAGATGAGCAGTTCTTC. Encoded protein: CASSYLAGDEQFF.

The CDR3 nucleotides are TGTGCCAGCAGTCGACAGGGGGAGCAGTACTTC. This codes for CASSRQGEQYF. The rearrangement links TRBV6-1 to TRBJ2-7; 8 nucleotides agree with TRBD1. The germline V gene has CDR1 MNHNS and CDR2 SASEGT. With 5 bases clipped from V and 7 bases from J, the junction kept 1 base outside the gene matches. The CDR3 consists of 11 residues.

The chain uses TRBV29-1 and TRBJ2-2; a possible D gene is TRBD2 (5 bases). CDR1 is SQVTM, CDR2 ANQGSEA, per germline. V lost 7 bases and J 8 bases, leaving 20 bases between the germline ends. CDR3 length equals 14 residues. CDR3 in DNA: TGCAGCGCCCAAATAGGTGGGAGTGTAGGGGAGCTGTTTTTT. It codes for CSAQIGGSVGELFF.